A selection of T cell receptor beta chains follows, all from one sample in a study of shared clonotypes between healthy human individuals. Only in-frame clones appear in the TCRdb table, and some are missing; sequencing was by immunoSEQ multiplex PCR. The data show 2.5 million or so clones, approximately 92% seen once. Source material: naive CD4+ T cells sorted from blood. Receptors were obtained from a man younger than 35 in good health. Both conserved end residues are part of each CDR3. Each record gives: D gene, V gene, J gene, CDR3 length, clone size, CDR3 protein, CDR3 DNA. The D gene is left open where the match is weak. Size is stated for part of the rows, as once, few or many counts, or as a class when the clone is expanded.

TRBD2	TRBV27	TRBJ2-3	17	-	CASSFVLAGGGAMGQYF	TGTGCCAGCAGTTTTGTGTTGGCGGGAGGCGGGGCGATGGGGCAGTATTTT
TRBD1	TRBV7-9	TRBJ2-7	14	-	CASSFGDRQDEQYF	TGTGCCAGCAGCTTTGGGGACAGACAGGACGAGCAGTACTTC
-	TRBV5-1	TRBJ1-1	18	-	CASSFILGTEGGNTEAFF	TGCGCCAGCAGCTTTATCCTAGGGACGGAGGGAGGGAACACTGAAGCTTTCTTT
-	TRBV28	TRBJ2-2	12	-	CASNSPTGELFF	TGTGCCAGCAATTCTCCCACCGGGGAGCTGTTTTTT
TRBD2	TRBV7-8	TRBJ2-1	15	once	CASSFGGGPYNEQFF	TGTGCCAGCAGCTTCGGGGGGGGGCCCTACAATGAGCAGTTCTTC
-	TRBV28	TRBJ1-1	10	-	CASSRTEAFF	TGTGCCAGCAGCCGGACTGAAGCTTTCTTT
-	TRBV6-1	TRBJ1-3	15	-	CASSVTGLGGNTIYF	TGTGCCAGCAGTGTAACAGGGTTGGGTGGAAACACCATATATTTT
TRBD2	TRBV7-3	TRBJ2-1	17	-	CASSSPGLAGGQNEQFF	TGTGCCAGCAGCTCCCCGGGACTAGCGGGGGGGCAAAATGAGCAGTTCTTC
TRBD2	TRBV12-5	TRBJ2-5	16	-	CASGSYAGGSVQTQYF	TGTGCTAGTGGTTCGTATGCGGGGGGGTCGGTTCAGACCCAGTACTTC
-	TRBV19	TRBJ2-2	16	-	CASRVGQLVGTGELFF	TGTGCCAGTAGGGTTGGACAATTAGTGGGCACCGGGGAGCTGTTTTTT
-	TRBV7-9	TRBJ1-1	13	-	CASSLWVQTEAFF	TGTGCCAGCAGCTTATGGGTACAGACTGAAGCTTTCTTT
-	TRBV6-6	TRBJ1-2	14	-	CASTRPGPNYGYTF	TGTGCCAGCACCCGCCCGGGACCTAACTATGGCTACACCTTC
-	TRBV11-2	TRBJ2-7	15	-	CASSLSGIGGYEQYF	TGTGCCAGCAGCTTGAGTGGGATCGGTGGGTACGAGCAGTACTTC
TRBD1	TRBV5-4	TRBJ2-5	15	-	CASTPGTGGKETQYF	TGTGCCAGCACGCCCGGGACAGGGGGAAAAGAGACCCAGTACTTC